One T cell receptor beta chain is described in this entry. Antigen: not known. This sample stems from a study of early T cells in non-severe SARS-CoV-2 infection. Study information: Unsorted whole-blood RNA was sequenced in bulk, leaving chains unpaired. General study results and limits: Clonotype matching in VDJdb favored anti-spike CD8 responses and did not capture private and CD4 specificities.

cDNA molecules, individually, were tagged with unique molecular identifiers. TCRdb independently ran MiXCR on the 5' RACE reads; one entry per CDR3 protein. The sample carries almost 65,000 distinct CDR3 sequences, over 4% recorded once. Germline V CDR1 and CDR2: SGHVS, FQNEAQ. Trimming left V 5 bases short and J 4 bases short, with 9 bases between. This CDR3 has 12 amino acids. The sequenced sample consisted of whole blood. This rearrangement joins TRBV7-8 to TRBJ2-7; D may be TRBD2 (5 bases). This sequence originates from an adult who was a healthcare worker with PCR-confirmed SARS-CoV-2 infection or an uninfected control (not recorded which). CDR3 loop: CASSALAYEQYF. The CDR3 DNA sequence: TGTGCCAGCAGCGCCCTAGCTTACGAGCAGTACTTC.